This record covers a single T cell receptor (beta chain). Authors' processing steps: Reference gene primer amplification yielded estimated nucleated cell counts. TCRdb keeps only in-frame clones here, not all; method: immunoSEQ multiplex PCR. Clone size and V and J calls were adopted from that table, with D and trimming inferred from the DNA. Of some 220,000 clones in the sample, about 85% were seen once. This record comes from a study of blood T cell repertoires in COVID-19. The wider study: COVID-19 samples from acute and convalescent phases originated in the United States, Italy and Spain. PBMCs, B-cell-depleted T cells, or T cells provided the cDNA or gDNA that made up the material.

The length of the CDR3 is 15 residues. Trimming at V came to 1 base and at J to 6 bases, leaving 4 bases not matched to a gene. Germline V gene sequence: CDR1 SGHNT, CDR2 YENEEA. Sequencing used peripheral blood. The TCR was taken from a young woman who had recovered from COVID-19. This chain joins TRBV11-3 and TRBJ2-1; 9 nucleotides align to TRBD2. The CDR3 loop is CASSLVAGGGNEQFF. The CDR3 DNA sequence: TGTGCCAGCAGCTTAGTTGCGGGAGGGGGCAATGAGCAGTTCTTC.